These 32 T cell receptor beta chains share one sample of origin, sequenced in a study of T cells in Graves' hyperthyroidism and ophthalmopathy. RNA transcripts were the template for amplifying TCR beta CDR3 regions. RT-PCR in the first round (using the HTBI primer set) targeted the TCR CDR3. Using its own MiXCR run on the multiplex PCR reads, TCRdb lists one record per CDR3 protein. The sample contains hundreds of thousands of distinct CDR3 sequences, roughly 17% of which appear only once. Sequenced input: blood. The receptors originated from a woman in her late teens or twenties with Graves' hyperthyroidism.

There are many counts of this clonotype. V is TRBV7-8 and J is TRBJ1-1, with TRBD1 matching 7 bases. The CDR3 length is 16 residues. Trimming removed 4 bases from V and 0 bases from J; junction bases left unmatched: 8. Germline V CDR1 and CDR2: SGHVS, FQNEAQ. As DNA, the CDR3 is TGTGCCAGCAGCTCCGAGGAGGGGGCCTTGAACACTGAAGCTTTCTTT. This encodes CASSSEEGALNTEAFF.

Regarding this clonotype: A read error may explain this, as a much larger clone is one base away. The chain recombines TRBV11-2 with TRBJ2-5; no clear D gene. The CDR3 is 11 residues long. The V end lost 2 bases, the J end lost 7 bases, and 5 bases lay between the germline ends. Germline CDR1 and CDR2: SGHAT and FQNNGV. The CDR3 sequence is CASSLIVTQYF. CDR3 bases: TGTGCCAGCAGCTTAATCGTGACCCAGTACTTC.

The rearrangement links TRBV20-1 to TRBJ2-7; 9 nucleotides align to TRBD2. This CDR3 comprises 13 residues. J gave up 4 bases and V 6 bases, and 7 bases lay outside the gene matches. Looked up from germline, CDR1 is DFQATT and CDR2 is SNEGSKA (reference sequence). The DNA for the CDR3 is TGCAGTGCGCTGGCGGGGGGGTCGTACGAGCAGTACTTC. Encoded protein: CSALAGGSYEQYF.

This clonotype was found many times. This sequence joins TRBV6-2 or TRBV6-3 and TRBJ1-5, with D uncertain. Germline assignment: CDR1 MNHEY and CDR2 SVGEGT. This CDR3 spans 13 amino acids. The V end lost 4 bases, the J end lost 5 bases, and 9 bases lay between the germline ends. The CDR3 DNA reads TGTGCCAGCAGTTCGGGGAATTATCAGCCCCAGCATTTT. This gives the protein CASSSGNYQPQHF.

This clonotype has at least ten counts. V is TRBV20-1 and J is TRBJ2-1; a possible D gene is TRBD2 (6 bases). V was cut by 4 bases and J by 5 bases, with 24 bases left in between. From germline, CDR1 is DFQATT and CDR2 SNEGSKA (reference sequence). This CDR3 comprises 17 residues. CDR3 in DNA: TGCAGTGCTAAGGGGCTTTTTGAGGGCTGGAGGGACAATGAGCAGTTCTTC. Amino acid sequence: CSAKGLFEGWRDNEQFF.

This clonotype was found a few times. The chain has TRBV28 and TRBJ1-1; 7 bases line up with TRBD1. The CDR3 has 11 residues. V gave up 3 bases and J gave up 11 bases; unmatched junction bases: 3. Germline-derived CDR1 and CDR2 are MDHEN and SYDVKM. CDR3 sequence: CASSLGRGAFF. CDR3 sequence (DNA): TGTGCCAGCAGTTTGGGCAGGGGGGCTTTCTTT.

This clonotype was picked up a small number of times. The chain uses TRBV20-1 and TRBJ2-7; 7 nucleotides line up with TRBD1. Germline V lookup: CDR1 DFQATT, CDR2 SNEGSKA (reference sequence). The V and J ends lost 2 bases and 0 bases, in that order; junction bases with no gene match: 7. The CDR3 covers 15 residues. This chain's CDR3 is CSARSIGTVSYEQYF. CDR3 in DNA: TGCAGTGCTAGATCCATCGGGACAGTCTCCTACGAGCAGTACTTC.

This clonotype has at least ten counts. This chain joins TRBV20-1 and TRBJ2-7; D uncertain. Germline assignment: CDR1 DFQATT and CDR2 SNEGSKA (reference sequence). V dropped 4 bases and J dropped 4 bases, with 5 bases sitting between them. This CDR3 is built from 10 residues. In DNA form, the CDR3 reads TGCAGTGCTACCCATTACGAGCAGTACTTC. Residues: CSATHYEQYF.

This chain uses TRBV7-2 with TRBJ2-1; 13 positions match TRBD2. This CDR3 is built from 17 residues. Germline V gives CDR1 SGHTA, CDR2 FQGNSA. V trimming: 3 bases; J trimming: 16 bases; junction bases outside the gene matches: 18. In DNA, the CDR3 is TGTGCCAGCAGCTTGGAGCCGGGACTAGCGGGACGGATAGTAGGCTTCTTC. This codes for CASSLEPGLAGRIVGFF.

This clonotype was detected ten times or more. The DNA for the CDR3 is TGTGCCAGCAGCTCGCTAGCACCCCAAGAGACCCAGTACTTC. This encodes CASSSLAPQETQYF. This chain links TRBV7-7 with TRBJ2-5, with a weak D call TRBD2 (5 bases). Per the germline V gene, CDR1 is SSHAT and CDR2 is FNYEAQ (reference sequence). V was clipped by 4 bases and J by 1 base, with 10 bases between them. The CDR3 has 14 residues.

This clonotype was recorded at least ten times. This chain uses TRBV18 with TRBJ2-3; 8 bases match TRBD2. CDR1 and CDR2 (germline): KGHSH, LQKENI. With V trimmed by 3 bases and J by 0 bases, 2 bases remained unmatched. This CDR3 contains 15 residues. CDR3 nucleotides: TGTGCCAGCTCACCGCCGGGGGGGAGCACAGATACGCAGTATTTT. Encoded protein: CASSPPGGSTDTQYF.

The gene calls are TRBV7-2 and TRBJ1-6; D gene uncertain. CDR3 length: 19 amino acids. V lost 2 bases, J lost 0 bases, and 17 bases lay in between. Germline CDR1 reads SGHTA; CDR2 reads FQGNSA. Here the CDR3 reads CASSLKRIQFRSYNSPLHF. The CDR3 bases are TGTGCCAGCAGCTTAAAACGTATCCAGTTTCGCTCCTATAATTCACCCCTCCACTTT.

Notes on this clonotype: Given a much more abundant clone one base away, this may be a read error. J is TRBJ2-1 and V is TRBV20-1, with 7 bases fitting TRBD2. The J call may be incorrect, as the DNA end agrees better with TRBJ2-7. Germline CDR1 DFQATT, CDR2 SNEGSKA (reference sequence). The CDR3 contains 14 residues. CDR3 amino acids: CSARSGERYNEQYF. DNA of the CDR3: TGCAGTGCTAGAAGCGGGGAGAGGTACAATGAGCAGTACTTC.

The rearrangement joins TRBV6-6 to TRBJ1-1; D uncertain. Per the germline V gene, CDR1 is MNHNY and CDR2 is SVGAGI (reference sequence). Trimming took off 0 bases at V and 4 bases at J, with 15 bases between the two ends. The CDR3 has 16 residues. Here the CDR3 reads CASSYSLLHPGTEAFF. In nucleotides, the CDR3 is TGTGCCAGCAGTTACTCGCTCCTTCACCCCGGCACTGAAGCTTTCTTT.

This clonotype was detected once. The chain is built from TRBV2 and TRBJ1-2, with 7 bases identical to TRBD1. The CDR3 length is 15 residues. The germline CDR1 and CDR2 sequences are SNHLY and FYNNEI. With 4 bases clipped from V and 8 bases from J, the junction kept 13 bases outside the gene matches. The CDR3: CASSGLPGQPSGYTF. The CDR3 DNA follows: TGTGCCAGCAGTGGGCTGCCGGGACAGCCCTCAGGCTACACCTTC.

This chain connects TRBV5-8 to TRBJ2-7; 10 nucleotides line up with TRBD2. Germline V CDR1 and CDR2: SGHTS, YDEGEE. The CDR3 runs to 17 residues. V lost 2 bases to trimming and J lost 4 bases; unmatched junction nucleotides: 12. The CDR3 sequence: CASSFWPSGGGGYEQYF. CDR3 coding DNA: TGTGCCAGCAGCTTTTGGCCTAGCGGGGGCGGTGGATACGAGCAGTACTTC.

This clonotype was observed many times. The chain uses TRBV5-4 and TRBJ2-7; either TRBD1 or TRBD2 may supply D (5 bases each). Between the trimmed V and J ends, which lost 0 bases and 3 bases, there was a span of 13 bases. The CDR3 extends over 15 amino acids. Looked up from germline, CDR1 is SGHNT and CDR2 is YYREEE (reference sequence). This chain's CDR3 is CASSLGLKGSYEQYF. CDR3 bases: TGTGCCAGCAGCTTGGGTCTAAAGGGGAGCTACGAGCAGTACTTC.

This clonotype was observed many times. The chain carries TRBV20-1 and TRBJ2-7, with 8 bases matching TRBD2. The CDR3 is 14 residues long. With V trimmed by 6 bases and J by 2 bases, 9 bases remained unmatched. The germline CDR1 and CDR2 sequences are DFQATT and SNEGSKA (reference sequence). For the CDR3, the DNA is TGCAGTGCACGCCCGGGAGGGAGCACCTACGAGCAGTACTTC. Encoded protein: CSARPGGSTYEQYF.

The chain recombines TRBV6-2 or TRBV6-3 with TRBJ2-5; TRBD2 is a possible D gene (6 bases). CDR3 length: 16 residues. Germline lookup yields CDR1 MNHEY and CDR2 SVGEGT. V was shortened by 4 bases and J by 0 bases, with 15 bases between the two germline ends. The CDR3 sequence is CASSSPGLRYQETQYF. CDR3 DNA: TGTGCCAGCAGTTCTCCGGGACTGAGGTACCAAGAGACCCAGTACTTC.

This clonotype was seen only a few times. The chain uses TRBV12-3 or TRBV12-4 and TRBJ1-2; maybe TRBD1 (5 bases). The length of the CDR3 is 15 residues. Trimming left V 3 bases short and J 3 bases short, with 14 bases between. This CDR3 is CASSFQGRGDYGYTF. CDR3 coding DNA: TGTGCCAGCAGTTTTCAAGGGAGGGGTGACTATGGCTACACCTTC.

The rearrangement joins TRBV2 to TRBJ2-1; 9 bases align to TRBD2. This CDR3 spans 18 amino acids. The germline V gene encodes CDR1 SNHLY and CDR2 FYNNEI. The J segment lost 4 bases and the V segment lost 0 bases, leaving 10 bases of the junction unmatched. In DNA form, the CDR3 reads TGTGCCAGCAGTGAAGCGAGGATAACGGCGGGAGGGTACAATGAGCAGTTCTTC. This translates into CASSEARITAGGYNEQFF.

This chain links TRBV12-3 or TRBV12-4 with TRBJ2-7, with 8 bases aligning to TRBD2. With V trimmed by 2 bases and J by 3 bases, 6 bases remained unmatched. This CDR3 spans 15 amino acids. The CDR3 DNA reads TGTGCCAGCAGTTTATTTGGTCTAGCGGGCTACGAGCAGTACTTC. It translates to CASSLFGLAGYEQYF.

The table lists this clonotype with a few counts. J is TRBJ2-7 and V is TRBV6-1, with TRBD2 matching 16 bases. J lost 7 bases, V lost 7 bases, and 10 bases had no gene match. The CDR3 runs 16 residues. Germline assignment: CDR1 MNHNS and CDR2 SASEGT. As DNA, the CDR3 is TGTGCCAGCAAACAGGGACTAGCGGGAGGGCCGCGGGAGCAGTACTTC. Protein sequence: CASKQGLAGGPREQYF.

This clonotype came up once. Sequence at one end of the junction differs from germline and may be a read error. In DNA form, the CDR3 reads TGCGCCAGCAGCCAAGAGGAGGGGACAGGGGGCTACGAGCAGTGCTTC. Its translation: CASSQEEGTGGYEQCF. This chain joins TRBV4-3 and TRBJ2-7; 12 positions agree with TRBD1. The CDR3 sequence is 16 residues long. Germline V gives CDR1 LGHNA, CDR2 YSLEER.

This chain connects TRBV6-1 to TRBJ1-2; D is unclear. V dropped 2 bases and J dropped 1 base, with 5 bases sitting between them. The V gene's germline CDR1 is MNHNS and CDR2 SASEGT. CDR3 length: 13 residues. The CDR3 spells CASSESFNYGYTF. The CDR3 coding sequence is TGTGCCAGCAGTGAATCGTTTAACTATGGCTACACCTTC.

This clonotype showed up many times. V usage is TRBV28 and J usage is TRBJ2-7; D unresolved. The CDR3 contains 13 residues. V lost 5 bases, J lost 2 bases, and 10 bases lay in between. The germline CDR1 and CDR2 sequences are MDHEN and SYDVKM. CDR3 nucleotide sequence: TGTGCCAGCAGTCCCCCCTTTCCCTACGAGCAGTACTTC. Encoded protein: CASSPPFPYEQYF.

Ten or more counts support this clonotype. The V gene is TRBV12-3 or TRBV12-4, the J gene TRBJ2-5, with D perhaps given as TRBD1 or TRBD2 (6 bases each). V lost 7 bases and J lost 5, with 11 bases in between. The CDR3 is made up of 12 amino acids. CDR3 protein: CASTLGGETQYF. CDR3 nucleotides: TGTGCCAGCACCCTAGGGGGGGAGACCCAGTACTTC.

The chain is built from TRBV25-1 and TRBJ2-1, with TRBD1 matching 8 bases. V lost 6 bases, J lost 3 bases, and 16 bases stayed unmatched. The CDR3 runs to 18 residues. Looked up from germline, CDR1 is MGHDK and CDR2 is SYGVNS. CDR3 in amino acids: CASRDTAKWTGIYNEQFF. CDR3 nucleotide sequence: TGTGCCAGCAGAGATACGGCAAAGTGGACAGGGATCTACAATGAGCAGTTCTTC.

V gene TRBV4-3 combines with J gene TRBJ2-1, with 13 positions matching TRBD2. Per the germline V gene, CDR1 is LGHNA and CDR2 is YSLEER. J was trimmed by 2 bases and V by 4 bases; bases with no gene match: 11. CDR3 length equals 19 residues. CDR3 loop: CASSPILAGGPSTYNEQFF. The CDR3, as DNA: TGCGCCAGCAGCCCAATACTAGCGGGGGGGCCATCCACCTACAATGAGCAGTTCTTC.

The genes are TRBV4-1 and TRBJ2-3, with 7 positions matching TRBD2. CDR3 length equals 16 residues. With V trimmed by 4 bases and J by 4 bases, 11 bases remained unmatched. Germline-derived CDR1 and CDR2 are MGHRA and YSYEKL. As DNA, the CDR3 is TGCGCCAGCAGCCCCCCGGGAGGATTTCGGGCAGATACGCAGTATTTT. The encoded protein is CASSPPGGFRADTQYF.

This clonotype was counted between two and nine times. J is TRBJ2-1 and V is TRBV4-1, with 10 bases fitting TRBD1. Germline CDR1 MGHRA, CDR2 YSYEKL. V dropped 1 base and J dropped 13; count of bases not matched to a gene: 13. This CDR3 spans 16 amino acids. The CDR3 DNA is TGCGCCAGCAGCCAAGGATCCGGGACAGGGGAAAGGGGTCAGTTCTTC. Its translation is CASSQGSGTGERGQFF.

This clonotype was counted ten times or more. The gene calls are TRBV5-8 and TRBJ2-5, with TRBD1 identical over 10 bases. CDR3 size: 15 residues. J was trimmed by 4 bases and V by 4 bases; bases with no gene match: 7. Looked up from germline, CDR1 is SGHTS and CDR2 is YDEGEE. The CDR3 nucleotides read TGTGCCAGCAGCATCGGGACAGGGGCTAGAGAGACCCAGTACTTC. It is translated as CASSIGTGARETQYF. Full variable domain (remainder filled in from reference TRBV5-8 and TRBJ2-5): EAGVTQSPTHLIKTRGQQATLRCSPISGHTSVYWYQQALGLGLQFLLWYDEGEERNRGNFPPRFSGRQFPNYSSELNVNALELEDSALYLCASSIGTGARETQYFGPGTRLLVL.